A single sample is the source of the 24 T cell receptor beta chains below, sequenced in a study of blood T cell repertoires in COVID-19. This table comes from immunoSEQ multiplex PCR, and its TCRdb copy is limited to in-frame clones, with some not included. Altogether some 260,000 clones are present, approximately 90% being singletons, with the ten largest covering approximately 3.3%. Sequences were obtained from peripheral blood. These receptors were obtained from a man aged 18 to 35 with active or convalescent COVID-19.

In DNA form, the CDR3 reads TGTGCCAGCAGCCAGATAAGCGGGGCCAGCACAGATACGCAGTATTTT. Translated: CASSQISGASTDTQYF. The chain links TRBV4-2 to TRBJ2-3; 7 nucleotides align to TRBD2. V was clipped by 3 bases and J by 0 bases; unmatched bases: 6. The CDR3 totals 16 residues. The germline CDR1 and CDR2 sequences are LGHNA and YNFKEQ.

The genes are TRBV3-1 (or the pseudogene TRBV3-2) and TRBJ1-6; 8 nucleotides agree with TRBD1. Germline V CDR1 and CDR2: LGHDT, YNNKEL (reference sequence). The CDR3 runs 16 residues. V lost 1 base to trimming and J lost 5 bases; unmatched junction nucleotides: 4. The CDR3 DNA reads TGTGCCAGCAGCCAAGCGACAGGGGTCGATAATTCACCCCTCCACTTT. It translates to CASSQATGVDNSPLHF.

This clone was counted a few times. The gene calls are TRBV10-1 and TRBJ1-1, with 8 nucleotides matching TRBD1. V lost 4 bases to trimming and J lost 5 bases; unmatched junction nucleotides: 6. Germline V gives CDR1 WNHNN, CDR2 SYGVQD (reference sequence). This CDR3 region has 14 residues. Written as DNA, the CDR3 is TGCGCCAGCAGTGCCGACAGGGGAGAAACTGAAGCTTTCTTT. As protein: CASSADRGETEAFF.

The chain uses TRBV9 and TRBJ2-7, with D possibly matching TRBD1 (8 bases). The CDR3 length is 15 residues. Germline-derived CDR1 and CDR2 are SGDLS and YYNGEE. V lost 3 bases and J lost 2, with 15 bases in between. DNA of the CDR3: TGTGCCAGCAGCGACCAACAGGGGGGGACCTACGAGCAGTACTTC. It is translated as CASSDQQGGTYEQYF.

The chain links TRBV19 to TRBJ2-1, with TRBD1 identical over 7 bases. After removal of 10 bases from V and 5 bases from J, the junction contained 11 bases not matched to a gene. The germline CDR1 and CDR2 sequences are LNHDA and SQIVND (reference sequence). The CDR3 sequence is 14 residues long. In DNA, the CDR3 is TGTGCCATTCCGCCGTGGGACAGAGACAATGAGCAGTTCTTC. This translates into CAIPPWDRDNEQFF.

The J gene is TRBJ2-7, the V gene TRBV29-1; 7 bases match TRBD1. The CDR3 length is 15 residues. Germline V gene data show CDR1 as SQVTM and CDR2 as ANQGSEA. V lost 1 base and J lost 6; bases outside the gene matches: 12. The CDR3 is CSVEGLRGLSREQYF. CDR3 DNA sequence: TGCAGCGTTGAAGGGCTAAGGGGGCTCTCCCGCGAGCAGTACTTC.

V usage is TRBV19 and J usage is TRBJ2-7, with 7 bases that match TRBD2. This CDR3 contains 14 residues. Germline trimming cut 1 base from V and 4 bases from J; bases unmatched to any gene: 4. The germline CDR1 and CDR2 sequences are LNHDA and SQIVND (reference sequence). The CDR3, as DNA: TGTGCCAGTAGTATAGCGGGAGGACTTTACGAGCAGTACTTC. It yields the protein CASSIAGGLYEQYF.

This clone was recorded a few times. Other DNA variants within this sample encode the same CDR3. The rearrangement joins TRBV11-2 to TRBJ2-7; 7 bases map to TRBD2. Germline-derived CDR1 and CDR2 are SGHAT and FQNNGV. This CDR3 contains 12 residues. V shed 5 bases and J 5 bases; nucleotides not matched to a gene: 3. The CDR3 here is CASSPLANEQYF. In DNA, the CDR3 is TGTGCCAGCAGCCCACTAGCGAACGAGCAGTACTTC.

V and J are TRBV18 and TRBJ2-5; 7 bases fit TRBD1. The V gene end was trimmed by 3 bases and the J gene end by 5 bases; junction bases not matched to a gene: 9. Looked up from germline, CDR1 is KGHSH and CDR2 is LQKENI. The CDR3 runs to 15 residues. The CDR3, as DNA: TGTGCCAGCTCACCTAGACAGGGTTCGCGGGAGACCCAGTACTTC. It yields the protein CASSPRQGSRETQYF.

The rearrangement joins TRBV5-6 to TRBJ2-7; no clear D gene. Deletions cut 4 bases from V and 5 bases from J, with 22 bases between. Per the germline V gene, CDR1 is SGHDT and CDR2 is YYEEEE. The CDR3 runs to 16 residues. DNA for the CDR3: TGTGCCAGCAGCATAGAAGGCCCCCGCGGTTTAGACGAGCAGTACTTC. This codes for CASSIEGPRGLDEQYF. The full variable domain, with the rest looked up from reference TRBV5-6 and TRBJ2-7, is DAGVTQSPTHLIKTRGQQVTLRCSPKSGHDTVSWYQQALGQGPQFIFQYYEEEERQRGNFPDRFSGHQFPNYSSELNVNALLLGDSALYLCASSIEGPRGLDEQYFGPGTRLTVT.

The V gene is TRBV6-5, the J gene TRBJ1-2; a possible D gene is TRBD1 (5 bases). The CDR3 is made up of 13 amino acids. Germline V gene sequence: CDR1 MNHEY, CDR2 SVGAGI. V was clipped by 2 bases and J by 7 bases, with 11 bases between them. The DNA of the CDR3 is TGTGCCAGCAGTTACGAAGGAAGGGGTGGCTACACCTTC. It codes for CASSYEGRGGYTF.

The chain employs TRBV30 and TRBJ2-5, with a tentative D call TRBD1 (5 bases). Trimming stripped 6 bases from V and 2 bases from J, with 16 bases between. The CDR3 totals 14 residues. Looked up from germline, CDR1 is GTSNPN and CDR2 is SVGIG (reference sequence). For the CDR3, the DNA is TGTGCCTGCTCACAAGGGGTAGTACAAGAGACCCAGTACTTC. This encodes CACSQGVVQETQYF.

The DNA of the CDR3 is TGCGCCAGCAGTGGGCAGGGCCAAGAGACCCAGTACTTC. This encodes CASSGQGQETQYF. V is TRBV10-2 and J is TRBJ2-5, with D perhaps TRBD1 (5 bases). The germline V gene encodes CDR1 WSHSY and CDR2 SAAADI. The CDR3 length is 13 residues. The germline V and J ends were trimmed by 4 bases and 1 base, with 7 bases remaining between them.

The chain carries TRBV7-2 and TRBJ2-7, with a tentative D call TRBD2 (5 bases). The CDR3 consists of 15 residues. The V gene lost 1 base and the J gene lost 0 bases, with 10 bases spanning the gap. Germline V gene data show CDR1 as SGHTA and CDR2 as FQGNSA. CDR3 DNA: TGTGCCAGCAGCTTAGAGGGCGGGCCCTCCTACGAGCAGTACTTC. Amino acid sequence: CASSLEGGPSYEQYF.

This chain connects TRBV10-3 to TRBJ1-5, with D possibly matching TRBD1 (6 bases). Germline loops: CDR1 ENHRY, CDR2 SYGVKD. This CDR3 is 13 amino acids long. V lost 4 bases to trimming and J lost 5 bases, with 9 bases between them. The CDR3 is CAISVSGDQPQHF. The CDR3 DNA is TGTGCCATCAGTGTCTCAGGGGATCAGCCCCAGCATTTT.

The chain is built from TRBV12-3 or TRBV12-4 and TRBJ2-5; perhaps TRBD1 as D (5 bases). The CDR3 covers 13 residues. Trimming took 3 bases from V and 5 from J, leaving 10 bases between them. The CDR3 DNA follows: TGTGCCAGCAGTTTTGCAGGGCCCGAGACCCAGTACTTC. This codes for CASSFAGPETQYF.

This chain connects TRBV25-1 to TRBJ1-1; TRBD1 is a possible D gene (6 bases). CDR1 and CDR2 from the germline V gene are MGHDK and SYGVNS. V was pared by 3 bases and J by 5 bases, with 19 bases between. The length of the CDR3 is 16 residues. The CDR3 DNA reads TGTGCCAGCAGTGAGCCCACCCAGGGGTCGACGACTGAAGCTTTCTTT. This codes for CASSEPTQGSTTEAFF.

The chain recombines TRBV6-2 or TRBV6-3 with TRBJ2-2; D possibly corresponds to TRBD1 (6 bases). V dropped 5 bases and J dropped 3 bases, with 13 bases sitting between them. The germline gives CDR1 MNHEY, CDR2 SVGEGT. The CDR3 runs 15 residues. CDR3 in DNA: TGTGCCAGCAGTAGCACAGGGCTTTACACCGGGGAGCTGTTTTTT. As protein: CASSSTGLYTGELFF.

The CDR3 nucleotides read TGTGCCAGCAGTCCCAGAGCCGGGACTGCTAAAAACAATGAGCAGTTCTTC. Amino acids: CASSPRAGTAKNNEQFF. This chain uses TRBV25-1 with TRBJ2-1, with TRBD2 as a possible D gene (6 bases). The CDR3 has 17 residues. Trimming removed 5 bases from V and 5 bases from J, with 22 bases in between. CDR1 is MGHDK and CDR2 is SYGVNS in the germline V gene. Variable domain in full (rest from reference TRBV25-1 and TRBJ2-1): EADIYQTPRYLVIGTGKKITLECSQTMGHDKMYWYQQDPGMELHLIHYSYGVNSTEKGDLSSESTVSRIRTEHFPLTLESARPSHTSQYLCASSPRAGTAKNNEQFFGPGTRLTVL.

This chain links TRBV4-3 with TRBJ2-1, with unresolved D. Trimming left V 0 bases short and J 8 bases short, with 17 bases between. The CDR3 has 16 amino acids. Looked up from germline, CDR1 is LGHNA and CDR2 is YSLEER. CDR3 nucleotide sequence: TGCGCCAGCAGCCAAGATCGGGTTCGTATGGCGCATGAGCAGTTCTTC. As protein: CASSQDRVRMAHEQFF.

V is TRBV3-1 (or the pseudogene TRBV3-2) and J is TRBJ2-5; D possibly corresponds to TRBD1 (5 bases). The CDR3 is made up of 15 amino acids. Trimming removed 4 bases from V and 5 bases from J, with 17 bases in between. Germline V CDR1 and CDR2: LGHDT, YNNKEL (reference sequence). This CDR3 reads CASSPFLGAGETQYF. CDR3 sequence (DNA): TGTGCCAGCAGCCCTTTCCTTGGGGCCGGGGAGACCCAGTACTTC.

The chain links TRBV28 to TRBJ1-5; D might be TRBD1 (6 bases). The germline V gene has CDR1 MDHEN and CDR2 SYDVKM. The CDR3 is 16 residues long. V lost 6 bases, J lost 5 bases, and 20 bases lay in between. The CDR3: CASSQRTGNGHQPQHF. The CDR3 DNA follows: TGTGCCAGCAGCCAACGTACAGGGAACGGGCATCAGCCCCAGCATTTT.

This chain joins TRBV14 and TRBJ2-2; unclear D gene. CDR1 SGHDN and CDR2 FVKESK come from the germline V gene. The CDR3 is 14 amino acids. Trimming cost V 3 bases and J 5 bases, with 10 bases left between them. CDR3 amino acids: CASSQAVITGELFF. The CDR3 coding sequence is TGTGCCAGCAGCCAGGCGGTGATAACCGGGGAGCTGTTTTTT.

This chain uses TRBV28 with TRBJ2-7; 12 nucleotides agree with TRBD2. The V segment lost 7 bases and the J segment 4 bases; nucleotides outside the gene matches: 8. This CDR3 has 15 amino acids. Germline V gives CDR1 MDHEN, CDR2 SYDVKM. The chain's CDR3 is CASNLTSGRRYEQYF. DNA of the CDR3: TGTGCCAGCAATCTGACTAGCGGGAGAAGGTACGAGCAGTACTTC.